The rows below give T cell receptor beta chains drawn from one sample of a study of T cells in Graves' hyperthyroidism and ophthalmopathy. TCRdb re-called the multiplex PCR reads through MiXCR, storing one row per CDR3 protein. The sample holds fewer than 900,000 distinct CDR3 sequences; about 15% are singletons and the top ten take about 8.4%. What was sequenced was blood. The source is a man aged 18 to 35 with Graves' hyperthyroidism. CDR3s include the opening cysteine and the closing phenylalanine or tryptophan. A D gene is named only where the DNA matches it firmly. The size field is filled for only some rows; it gives once, few, many or a size class.

J gene,D gene,V gene,clone size,CDR3 protein,CDR3 DNA
TRBJ1-2,TRBD1,TRBV6-2/TRBV6-3,few,CASRPGQFIRYGYTF,TGTGCCAGCAGACCGGGACAGTTTATTCGCTATGGCTACACCTTC
TRBJ1-2,TRBD1,TRBV29-1,.,CSVDRGMYDGYTF,TGCAGCGTAGACAGGGGAATGTACGATGGCTACACCTTC
TRBJ2-7,.,TRBV20-1,few,CSARVAPHSYEQYF,TGCAGTGCTAGAGTAGCGCCTCATTCTTACGAGCAGTACTTC
TRBJ1-1,.,TRBV19,.,CASSILRGDEAFF,TGTGCCAGTAGTATATTGCGGGGGGATGAAGCTTTCTTT
TRBJ2-7,.,TRBV10-3,many,CATWDPGTRAYEQYF,TGTGCCACCTGGGACCCCGGGACGCGGGCCTACGAGCAGTACTTC
TRBJ2-5,.,TRBV5-5,few,CASSSWGSRKYF,TGTGCCAGCAGCAGCTGGGGGTCGAGAAAGTACTTC
TRBJ1-1,TRBD1,TRBV11-3,many,CASSQFQGEYAEAFF,TGTGCCAGCAGCCAATTTCAGGGGGAGTACGCTGAAGCTTTCTTT
TRBJ2-2,TRBD1,TRBV4-1,once,CASSHRTGGWTGELFF,TGCGCCAGCAGCCACCGGACAGGGGGTTGGACCGGGGAGCTGTTTTTT
TRBJ1-4,.,TRBV7-9,.,CASSSAVTAGEKLFF,TGTGCCAGCAGCTCAGCCGTGACAGCCGGTGAAAAACTGTTTTTT
TRBJ1-2,.,TRBV5-8,few,CASTLGEHYGYTF,TGTGCCAGCACCCTGGGGGAGCACTATGGCTACACCTTC
TRBJ2-5,.,TRBV6-2/TRBV6-3,many,CASSYHGKYQETQYF,TGTGCCAGCAGTTACCACGGCAAGTACCAAGAGACCCAGTACTTC
TRBJ2-7,.,TRBV2,.,CASSEARAFRTKPYEQYF,TGTGCCAGCAGTGAAGCGCGTGCATTTCGGACCAAGCCCTACGAGCAGTACTTC
TRBJ1-1,.,TRBV2,.,CATGAGGRNTEAFF,TGTGCCACCGGGGCGGGAGGTCGGAACACTGAAGCTTTCTTT
TRBJ2-5,TRBD2,TRBV29-1,.,CSVDGSGRKTQYF,TGCAGCGTTGATGGTAGCGGGAGGAAGACCCAGTACTTC
TRBJ1-1,.,TRBV20-1,many,CSATRDGPNTEAFF,TGCAGTGCTACCCGGGACGGCCCCAACACTGAAGCTTTCTTT
TRBJ2-1,TRBD2,TRBV12-3/TRBV12-4,many,CASSLGLAETYNEQFF,TGTGCCAGCAGTTTAGGACTAGCGGAGACGTACAATGAGCAGTTCTTC
TRBJ2-3,.,TRBV18,many,CASSPSPGADTQYF,TGTGCCAGCTCACCAAGTCCGGGGGCAGATACGCAGTATTTT
TRBJ2-3,.,TRBV24-1,.,CATSESTGSDTQYF,TGTGCCACCAGTGAATCAACAGGGTCAGATACGCAGTATTTT
TRBJ2-1,.,TRBV12-3/TRBV12-4,few,CASTHRGVTSYNEQFF,TGTGCCAGCACCCATCGCGGGGTTACCTCCTACAATGAGCAGTTCTTC
TRBJ2-7,.,TRBV6-2/TRBV6-3,.,CASSYEYSLIRTESSYEQYF,TGTGCCAGCAGTTATGAGTACTCCCTCATCAGGACAGAATCATCCTACGAGCAGTACTTC
TRBJ2-7,TRBD1,TRBV28,many,CASRPTGTGSHEQYF,TGTGCCAGCAGACCTACCGGGACAGGGTCCCACGAGCAGTACTTC
TRBJ2-1,TRBD2,TRBV6-1,few,CASSEYSHIGGDEQFF,TGTGCCAGCAGTGAATACAGCCACATTGGGGGGGATGAGCAGTTCTTC
TRBJ1-1,.,TRBV20-1,.,CSAMGGYTEAFF,TGCAGTGCTATGGGGGGCTACACTGAAGCTTTCTTT
TRBJ2-4,.,TRBV13,many,CASRGPRTQGNIQYF,TGTGCCAGCAGGGGTCCTAGGACCCAAGGAAACATTCAGTACTTC
TRBJ2-1,TRBD2,TRBV7-2,many,CASSLSQGGHNEQFF,TGTGCCAGCAGCTTAAGTCAGGGAGGGCACAATGAGCAGTTCTTC
TRBJ2-7,.,TRBV11-2,.,CASSLGGSGDYEQYF,TGTGCCAGCAGCTTAGGGGGGTCAGGAGACTACGAGCAGTACTTC
TRBJ1-1,.,TRBV19,few,CASSIGSGNTEAFF,TGTGCCAGTAGTATCGGCAGCGGGAACACTGAAGCTTTCTTT
TRBJ2-5,.,TRBV29-1,.,CSVLRAQETQYF,TGCAGCGTCCTGAGGGCCCAAGAGACCCAGTACTTC
TRBJ2-7,.,TRBV7-9,many,CASSLASIYEQYF,TGTGCCAGCAGCTTAGCTTCTATCTACGAGCAGTACTTC
TRBJ1-4,.,TRBV27,many,CASSLGATNEKLFF,TGTGCCAGCAGTTTGGGGGCAACTAATGAAAAACTGTTTTTT
TRBJ2-1,.,TRBV28,.,CASSPTPSPLGWNEQFF,TGTGCCAGCAGTCCAACCCCGTCCCCCCTAGGGTGGAATGAGCAGTTCTTC
TRBJ1-1,TRBD1,TRBV12-3/TRBV12-4,few,CACSRGQLNTEAFF,TGTGCCTGCAGTCGGGGACAGCTCAACACTGAAGCTTTCTTT
TRBJ1-1,.,TRBV3-1,many,CASSQVTTGPFKDTEAFF,TGTGCCAGCAGCCAAGTCACGACAGGCCCTTTCAAGGACACTGAAGCTTTCTTT
TRBJ2-5,.,TRBV19,many,CASSMSGLQETQYF,TGTGCCAGTAGTATGTCAGGCCTCCAAGAGACCCAGTACTTC
TRBJ2-1,TRBD2,TRBV28,many,CASNPFWTSVNEQFF,TGTGCCAGCAACCCGTTCTGGACTAGCGTCAATGAGCAGTTCTTC